The 30 T cell receptor beta chains reported below all come from one sample, sequenced in a study of control samples from healthy donors and cancer patients. Using immunoSEQ multiplex PCR, the repertoire was profiled, and TCRdb retains in-frame clones only, with some absent. The sample consists of about 150,000 clones, about 94% of them appearing once. Sequenced: blood. The source of these receptors is a man aged 50 or older in good health.

The J gene is TRBJ2-4, the V gene TRBV5-4; 8 bases map to TRBD2. Germline loops: CDR1 SGHNT, CDR2 YYREEE (reference sequence). The CDR3 length is 18 residues. V was pared by 4 bases and J by 0 bases, with 12 bases of the junction left unmatched. The CDR3 loop is CASSTAPGLVVAKNIQYF. CDR3 sequence (DNA): TGTGCCAGCAGCACAGCGCCGGGACTAGTTGTAGCCAAAAACATTCAGTACTTC. Full variable domain (remainder filled in from reference TRBV5-4 and TRBJ2-4): ETGVTQSPTHLIKTRGQQVTLRCSSQSGHNTVSWYQQALGQGPQFIFQYYREEENGRGNFPPRFSGLQFPNYSSELNVNALELDDSALYLCASSTAPGLVVAKNIQYFGAGTRLSVL.

V is TRBV18 and J is TRBJ2-1; D possibly corresponds to TRBD2 (6 bases). CDR3 length equals 15 residues. V lost 6 bases to trimming and J lost 5 bases, with 17 bases between them. Germline CDR1 KGHSH, CDR2 LQKENI. The CDR3 loop is CASSLAPGRDNEQFF. CDR3 bases: TGTGCCAGCTCTCTAGCGCCGGGAAGGGACAATGAGCAGTTCTTC.

The gene calls are TRBV18 and TRBJ2-1; weak D call: TRBD2 (5 bases). Germline CDR1 is KGHSH and CDR2 is LQKENI. The V and J ends lost 4 bases and 0 bases respectively, with 13 bases between them. The CDR3 is 16 amino acids. CDR3 DNA: TGTGCCAGCTCACAATCGGAGGTCAGCTCCTACAATGAGCAGTTCTTC. Protein: CASSQSEVSSYNEQFF.

CDR3 sequence: CASSFTRDEQYF. The DNA of the CDR3 is TGCGCCAGCAGCTTTACTAGGGACGAGCAGTACTTC. The chain uses TRBV5-1 and TRBJ2-7; D perhaps matches TRBD2 (5 bases). The CDR3 consists of 12 residues. The V gene lost 2 bases and the J gene lost 5 bases, with 8 bases spanning the gap. The germline gives CDR1 SGHRS, CDR2 YFSETQ.

The chain employs TRBV5-1 and TRBJ1-1; TRBD1 matches 7 bases. CDR3 length equals 14 residues. J lost 1 base, V lost 3 bases, and 3 bases had no gene match. Per germline, CDR1 SGHRS and CDR2 YFSETQ. The CDR3 loop is CASSSGQANTEAFF. The CDR3 DNA follows: TGCGCCAGCAGCTCTGGACAGGCGAACACTGAAGCTTTCTTT.

The gene calls are TRBV7-9 and TRBJ2-2, with D possibly being TRBD2 (7 bases). The germline CDR1 and CDR2 sequences are SEHNR and FQNEAQ (reference sequence). Between the trimmed V and J ends, which lost 5 bases and 3 bases, there was a span of 13 bases. The CDR3 has 15 amino acids. CDR3 DNA: TGTGCCAGCAGCCAACAGGGAGGGGACACCGGGGAGCTGTTTTTT. Protein product: CASSQQGGDTGELFF.

V gene TRBV5-1 combines with J gene TRBJ1-2; 7 bases agree with TRBD1. The CDR3 loop spans 16 amino acids. Trimming took 4 bases from V and 4 from J; bases not matched to a gene: 13. From germline, CDR1 is SGHRS and CDR2 YFSETQ. The CDR3 sequence is CASSVEGADRAYGYTF. CDR3 DNA: TGCGCCAGCAGCGTGGAGGGGGCGGACAGAGCCTATGGCTACACCTTC.

This clone was seen a few times. V is TRBV13 and J is TRBJ2-2; tentatively, D is TRBD2 (5 bases). The germline CDR1 and CDR2 sequences are PRHDT and FYEKMQ (reference sequence). CDR3 length: 15 amino acids. V lost 2 bases, J lost 0 bases, and 7 bases lay in between. CDR3 amino acids: CASSLTLANTGELFF. CDR3 nucleotides: TGTGCCAGCAGCTTAACACTAGCGAACACCGGGGAGCTGTTTTTT.

The V and J genes are TRBV28 and TRBJ1-5; D not certain. This CDR3 region has 15 residues. With 3 bases removed from V and 2 bases from J, the gap between germline ends came to 11 bases. The V gene's germline CDR1 is MDHEN and CDR2 SYDVKM. Written as DNA, the CDR3 is TGTGCCAGCAGTTTCCTAGGGAATGGCAATCAGCCCCAGCATTTT. Encoded protein: CASSFLGNGNQPQHF.

The chain is built from TRBV6-4 and TRBJ1-6; D is unclear. This CDR3 has 13 amino acids. V lost 1 base and J 9 bases, leaving 7 bases between the germline ends. Germline lookup yields CDR1 MRHNA and CDR2 SNTAGT. The CDR3, as DNA: TGTGCCAGCAGTGACTGGGAATCTTCACCCCTCCACTTT. Residues: CASSDWESSPLHF.

The rearrangement uses TRBV5-5 and TRBJ1-6; no firm D call. The V gene lost 2 bases and the J gene lost 2 bases, with 11 bases spanning the gap. The CDR3 covers 16 residues. CDR1 is SGHKS and CDR2 is YYEKEE in the germline V gene (reference sequence). The CDR3 here is CASSFRRETYNSPLHF. The CDR3 DNA reads as TGTGCCAGCAGCTTCCGGAGGGAAACCTATAATTCACCCCTCCACTTT.

A single count supports this clone. J is TRBJ1-1 and V is TRBV5-1, with D perhaps matching TRBD1 (5 bases). V lost 4 bases to trimming and J lost 0 bases, with 7 bases between them. The CDR3 loop spans 13 amino acids. Germline V gene sequence: CDR1 SGHRS, CDR2 YFSETQ. CDR3 DNA sequence: TGCGCCAGCAGCCAGGGACTGAACACTGAAGCTTTCTTT. Amino acid sequence: CASSQGLNTEAFF.

The chain carries TRBV10-3 and TRBJ1-5, with D hard to call. V gave up 0 bases and J gave up 3 bases, with 9 bases separating them. This CDR3 region has 15 residues. Germline-derived CDR1 and CDR2 are ENHRY and SYGVKD. The CDR3 DNA reads as TGTGCCATCAGTGAGTCGACGGTCCTCAATCAGCCCCAGCATTTT. Translation: CAISESTVLNQPQHF.

V is TRBV6-1 and J is TRBJ1-5; a weak D match, TRBD1 (5 bases). This CDR3 contains 15 residues. The V gene's germline CDR1 is MNHNS and CDR2 SASEGT. V was shortened by 0 bases and J by 3 bases, with 9 bases between the two germline ends. The CDR3 loop reads CASSEAGGDNQPQHF. CDR3 nucleotide sequence: TGTGCCAGCAGTGAAGCGGGGGGTGACAATCAGCCCCAGCATTTT.

The J gene is TRBJ2-7, the V gene TRBV5-1; 13 nucleotides match TRBD2. CDR1 and CDR2 from the germline V gene are SGHRS and YFSETQ. The CDR3 contains 18 residues. The junction had 12 bases not matched to a gene; V was cut back by 1 base and J by 5 bases. The CDR3 loop is CASSLTSGRAGFAHEQYF. CDR3 DNA: TGCGCCAGCAGCTTGACTAGCGGGAGGGCCGGCTTTGCCCACGAGCAGTACTTC.

The chain uses TRBV28 and TRBJ1-2, with 7 bases fitting TRBD1. With 6 bases clipped from V and 8 bases from J, the junction kept 9 bases outside the gene matches. Germline V gene sequence: CDR1 MDHEN, CDR2 SYDVKM. The CDR3 is 13 residues long. Here the CDR3 reads CASSPDRVRGYTF. The CDR3 coding sequence is TGTGCCAGCAGCCCCGACAGGGTGCGAGGCTACACCTTC.

This chain connects TRBV20-1 to TRBJ2-7; a weak D match, TRBD2 (5 bases). The germline CDR1 and CDR2 sequences are DFQATT and SNEGSKA (reference sequence). Trimming stripped 3 bases from V and 3 bases from J, with 12 bases between. The CDR3 covers 13 residues. In nucleotides, the CDR3 is TGCAGTGCTAGTACTAGGGCCCTCTACGAGCAGTACTTC. It is translated as CSASTRALYEQYF.

The chain joins TRBV3-1 (or the pseudogene TRBV3-2) to TRBJ2-7; D not certain. CDR3 size: 12 residues. Trimming shortened V by 0 bases and J by 8 bases, and 8 bases separated the two germline ends. Germline lookup yields CDR1 LGHDT and CDR2 YNNKEL (reference sequence). In DNA form, the CDR3 reads TGTGCCAGCAGCCAAGATAACAGTAAGCAGTACTTC. It translates to CASSQDNSKQYF.

The chain links TRBV5-1 to TRBJ2-1; D gene uncertain. V was cut by 0 bases and J by 10 bases, with 8 bases left in between. The CDR3 totals 12 residues. Germline lookup yields CDR1 SGHRS and CDR2 YFSETQ. The CDR3 spells CASSLELGEQFF. CDR3 nucleotide sequence: TGCGCCAGCAGCTTGGAACTTGGGGAGCAGTTCTTC.

This chain connects TRBV6-5 to TRBJ1-4; D gene uncertain. CDR1 is MNHEY, CDR2 SVGAGI, per germline. Trimming shortened V by 9 bases and J by 8 bases, and 7 bases separated the two germline ends. CDR3 length: 10 residues. In DNA form, the CDR3 reads TGTGCCAGTCTTCGGGAAAAACTGTTTTTT. It encodes CASLREKLFF.

The chain combines TRBV19 with TRBJ1-5; the match to TRBD1 covers 7 bases. This CDR3 comprises 15 residues. Per germline, CDR1 LNHDA and CDR2 SQIVND (reference sequence). After removal of 3 bases from V and 4 bases from J, the junction contained 6 bases not matched to a gene. The CDR3 is CASSIFSGGNQPQHF. For the CDR3, the DNA is TGTGCCAGTAGTATTTTTTCAGGGGGGAATCAGCCCCAGCATTTT.

J is TRBJ2-7 and V is TRBV6-1; 11 positions agree with TRBD1. This CDR3 has 14 amino acids. Trimming at V came to 6 bases and at J to 3 bases, leaving 4 bases not matched to a gene. In germline, CDR1 is MNHNS, CDR2 SASEGT. CDR3 in amino acids: CASRTGTGGYEQYF. CDR3 in DNA: TGTGCCAGCAGGACCGGGACAGGGGGCTACGAGCAGTACTTC.

The V and J genes are TRBV24-1 and TRBJ2-1, with D possibly matching TRBD2 (7 bases). The CDR3 runs to 16 residues. Looked up from germline, CDR1 is KGHDR and CDR2 is SFDVKD. Trimming cost V 1 base and J 2 bases, with 11 bases left between them. CDR3 residues: CATSDLGGDTYNEQFF. The CDR3 DNA sequence: TGTGCCACCAGTGATTTAGGGGGGGATACCTACAATGAGCAGTTCTTC.

V usage is TRBV19 and J usage is TRBJ2-1; D is perhaps TRBD2 (6 bases). CDR3 length: 18 residues. The V end was cut by 3 bases, the J end by 4 bases, with 22 bases between. Germline V CDR1 and CDR2: LNHDA, SQIVND (reference sequence). CDR3 protein: CASSMRRGGQGTYNEQFF. The CDR3 DNA reads TGTGCCAGTAGTATGCGGCGAGGAGGGCAGGGAACGTACAATGAGCAGTTCTTC.

The chain employs TRBV5-1 and TRBJ1-2; TRBD1 is a possible D gene (5 bases). This CDR3 has 14 residues. Trimming left V 4 bases short and J 0 bases short, with 10 bases between. CDR1 and CDR2 from the germline V gene are SGHRS and YFSETQ. The CDR3 DNA reads as TGCGCCAGCAGCCCCCCGGGGCCTAACTATGGCTACACCTTC. It codes for CASSPPGPNYGYTF. Combining the CDR3 with reference TRBV5-1 and TRBJ1-2 gives the whole variable domain KAGVTQTPRYLIKTRGQQVTLSCSPISGHRSVSWYQQTPGQGLQFLFEYFSETQRNKGNFPGRFSGRQFSNSRSEMNVSTLELGDSALYLCASSPPGPNYGYTFGSGTRLTVV.

V gene TRBV5-4 combines with J gene TRBJ2-3; D not certain. Germline lookup yields CDR1 SGHNT and CDR2 YYREEE (reference sequence). Trimming cost V 4 bases and J 1 base, with 10 bases left between them. CDR3 length: 14 amino acids. The CDR3 is CASSLARGTDTQYF. DNA of the CDR3: TGTGCCAGCAGCCTGGCGAGAGGCACAGATACGCAGTATTTT.

The chain is built from TRBV18 and TRBJ2-7; TRBD2 matches at 12 bases. The CDR3 extends over 15 amino acids. CDR1 is KGHSH, CDR2 LQKENI, per germline. The junction had 6 bases not matched to a gene; V was cut back by 5 bases and J by 4 bases. CDR3 nucleotide sequence: TGTGCCAGCTCAACCAGCCTAGCGGGAGGGTACGAGCAGTACTTC. Its protein product is CASSTSLAGGYEQYF.

The chain is built from TRBV3-1 (or the pseudogene TRBV3-2) and TRBJ2-5, with D tentatively TRBD1 (6 bases). V shed 5 bases and J shed 2 bases, with 12 bases lying between them. The CDR3 has 14 residues. Germline V gene data show CDR1 as LGHDT and CDR2 as YNNKEL (reference sequence). Written as DNA, the CDR3 is TGTGCCAGCAGCTCACGGGACATACAAGAGACCCAGTACTTC. Protein sequence: CASSSRDIQETQYF.

The rearrangement joins TRBV27 to TRBJ2-7, with 12 bases that match TRBD2. Germline CDR1 MNHEY, CDR2 SMNVEV (reference sequence). V gave up 0 bases and J gave up 7 bases; unmatched junction bases: 7. This CDR3 is built from 16 residues. CDR3 DNA sequence: TGTGCCAGCAGTTTATCTTCTAGCGGGAGGGCTGAGGAGCAGTACTTC. It yields the protein CASSLSSSGRAEEQYF.

This clone was seen only a few times. V usage is TRBV19 and J usage is TRBJ1-5, with 8 bases lining up with TRBD1. Germline V gene data show CDR1 as LNHDA and CDR2 as SQIVND (reference sequence). The junction had 11 bases not matched to a gene; V was cut back by 1 base and J by 6 bases. The CDR3 sequence is 17 residues long. The CDR3 DNA reads as TGTGCCAGTAGTATAGGCAGTCTGGACAGGGCGAGTCAGCCCCAGCATTTT. This sequence encodes CASSIGSLDRASQPQHF.